This TCR beta chain was retrieved from a study of blood T cell repertoires in COVID-19. As for the study in general: Sources were T cells, B-cell-depleted T cells, or PBMCs; the material itself was cDNA or gDNA.

Followed over time, Seattle patients had been enrolled while infection was active. Authors' methods: For nucleated cells, counts were estimated from reference gene primer amplification. Assay used: immunoSEQ multiplex PCR; TCRdb lists only in-frame clones, some missing. V, J and clone size reflect that table, while D and trimming were determined from the DNA. Altogether around 210,000 clones are present, about 88% being singletons, with the ten largest covering 18%. This CDR3 spans 13 amino acids. Germline V gene lookup returns CDR1 LGHDT and CDR2 YNNKEL (reference sequence). With 5 bases clipped from V and 4 bases from J, the junction kept 3 bases outside the gene matches.

This clonotype was obtained from a man in his fifties with COVID-19, enrolled during active disease. The sequenced material came from peripheral blood. J is TRBJ1-2 and V is TRBV3-1 (or the pseudogene TRBV3-2); TRBD1 aligns across 8 bases. For the CDR3, the DNA is TGTGCCAGCAGCAGGACAGGGCCCTATGGCTACACCTTC. Translation gives CASSRTGPYGYTF.